The rows below give T cell receptor beta chains drawn from one sample of a study of blood T cell repertoires in COVID-19. The repertoire was sequenced with immunoSEQ multiplex PCR; TCRdb's copy has only in-frame clones and lacks some. Of approximately 130,000 clones in the sample, over 65% were seen once. Sample: peripheral blood. The receptors derive from a man aged 55 to 70 with acute or convalescent COVID-19. CDR3s include the opening cysteine and the closing phenylalanine or tryptophan. The D gene is left open where the match is weak. Some rows mark clone size as missing; the rest say once, few, many or name a class of expanded clone.

size | J | D | V | DNA | CDR3
NA | TRBJ2-7 | TRBD1 | TRBV9 | TGTGCCAGCGGGACAGGGGGCCTCGAGCAGTACTTC | CASGTGGLEQYF
NA | TRBJ2-1 | TRBD2 | TRBV7-2 | TGTGCCAGCAGCTTAGGGCGGGAGGGCCTTGAGCAGTTCTTC | CASSLGREGLEQFF
NA | TRBJ2-7 | TRBD2 | TRBV5-6 | TGTGCCAGCAGCCATTTCCGAGGGACTAGCGCCTACGAGCAGTACTTC | CASSHFRGTSAYEQYF
once | TRBJ2-1 | NA | TRBV4-2 | TGTGCCAGCAGCCAAGACGCGTTACTATACAATGAGCAGTTCTTC | CASSQDALLYNEQFF
once | TRBJ2-1 | NA | TRBV28 | TGTGCCAGCAGTCCAACCAGGGCATCCTACAATGAGCAGTTCTTC | CASSPTRASYNEQFF
NA | TRBJ2-1 | TRBD2 | TRBV9 | TGTGCCAGCAGCACTAGCGGGAGGGCCGCCGCGGGGCAGTTCTTC | CASSTSGRAAAGQFF
NA | TRBJ2-5 | NA | TRBV19 | TGTGCCAGTAGTATCCCCAGGGTCCAAGAGACCCAGTACTTC | CASSIPRVQETQYF
NA | TRBJ2-7 | TRBD2 | TRBV28 | TGTGCCAGCAGTTCCGGGACTAGCGGGCTGAACTACGAGCAGTACTTC | CASSSGTSGLNYEQYF
NA | TRBJ2-3 | NA | TRBV28 | TGTGCCAGCACCGAGGTAGCAGATACGCAGTATTTT | CASTEVADTQYF
NA | TRBJ2-3 | NA | TRBV12-3/TRBV12-4 | TGTGCCAGCAGTCGACAGACAGATACGCAGTATTTT | CASSRQTDTQYF
NA | TRBJ2-4 | TRBD1 | TRBV7-3 | TGTGCCAGCAGCTACAGACAGGGAATTCAGTACTTC | CASSYRQGIQYF
NA | TRBJ1-1 | NA | TRBV3-1/TRBV3-2 | TGTGCCAGCAGCCAAGGGCGGGGGGCTAACACTGAAGCTTTCTTT | CASSQGRGANTEAFF
NA | TRBJ1-2 | NA | TRBV28 | TGTGCCAGCAGTTTATTGCGGGGCAGAAACTATGGCTACACCTTC | CASSLLRGRNYGYTF
NA | TRBJ2-4 | TRBD1 | TRBV24-1 | TGTGCCACCAGTGGTACAGGGGGCGCTGGAAACATTCAGTACTTC | CATSGTGGAGNIQYF
NA | TRBJ2-1 | TRBD2 | TRBV5-3 | TGTGCCAGAAGCCTAAACGGCGGGAGGGAATTGAGCTCCTACAATGAGCAGTTCTTC | CARSLNGGRELSSYNEQFF
NA | TRBJ2-5 | TRBD2 | TRBV5-6 | TGTGCCAGCAGCACCGGGACTATTAGAGAGACCCAGTACTTC | CASSTGTIRETQYF
NA | TRBJ2-2 | NA | TRBV25-1 | TGTGCCAGCAGAGACGAGGGATCGAACACCGGGGAGCTGTTTTTT | CASRDEGSNTGELFF
NA | TRBJ1-1 | NA | TRBV7-9 | TGTGCCAGCAGCTTATTACAGGGAGGGCCGGAGACTGAAGCTTTCTTT | CASSLLQGGPETEAFF
few | TRBJ1-5 | TRBD1 | TRBV28 | TGTGCCAGCAGTTTCCTAGGACAGGGCAGTCAGCCCCAGCATTTT | CASSFLGQGSQPQHF
once | TRBJ1-4 | TRBD1 | TRBV4-3 | TGCGCCAGCAGCCAACTCGGGACAGGGCAAGAAAAACTGTTTTTT | CASSQLGTGQEKLFF
NA | TRBJ2-1 | NA | TRBV9 | TGTGCCAGCAGCGCCACCGGGACTCCTGGGAATGAGCAGTTCTTC | CASSATGTPGNEQFF
NA | TRBJ2-7 | TRBD1 | TRBV28 | TGTGCCAGCAGTCAGGGACAGGCCCCCTACGAGCAGTACTTC | CASSQGQAPYEQYF
NA | TRBJ1-4 | NA | TRBV6-5 | TGTGCCAGCAGTTTAGGACAGCCTGCTAATGAAAAACTGTTTTTT | CASSLGQPANEKLFF
NA | TRBJ1-5 | NA | TRBV5-8 | TGTGCCAGCAGCTTAGGTCGCGGGGCGGGAAATCAGCCCCAGCATTTT | CASSLGRGAGNQPQHF
NA | TRBJ2-1 | TRBD2 | TRBV11-2 | TGTGCCAGCAGCCTCCCCCCACGACTAGCGGGAGAAGCTGAGCAGTTCTTC | CASSLPPRLAGEAEQFF
NA | TRBJ2-3 | TRBD2 | TRBV19 | TGTGCCAGTAGCCGGACTAGCGGGCTCACAGATACGCAGTATTTT | CASSRTSGLTDTQYF
NA | TRBJ1-2 | TRBD1 | TRBV24-1 | TGTGCCACCAGTGATAACAGGGGTAACTATGGCTACACCTTC | CATSDNRGNYGYTF
NA | TRBJ1-3 | TRBD1 | TRBV18 | TGTGCCAGCTCTCCCAACAGGGGGCCTGGAAACACCATATATTTT | CASSPNRGPGNTIYF
NA | TRBJ2-3 | TRBD2 | TRBV24-1 | TGTGCCACCAGTGATAAGGCGGGGAGGGGCACAGATACGCAGTATTTT | CATSDKAGRGTDTQYF
NA | TRBJ2-1 | NA | TRBV6-2/TRBV6-3 | TGTGCCAGCAGTTACAGCAGGGGCAATGAGCAGTTCTTC | CASSYSRGNEQFF
NA | TRBJ2-5 | NA | TRBV24-1 | TGTGCCACCAGTGATTTAGGCGGGGAGACCCAGTACTTC | CATSDLGGETQYF
few | TRBJ2-2 | NA | TRBV15 | TGTGCCACCACCTTGGAGGACGGGGAGCTGTTTTTT | CATTLEDGELFF
NA | TRBJ1-4 | TRBD1 | TRBV6-5 | TGTGCCAGCAGATATTCCGGGACAGGAGAAAAACTGTTTTTT | CASRYSGTGEKLFF
once | TRBJ1-2 | TRBD1 | TRBV10-2 | TGCGCCAGCAGTGAGCTGGGACAGGGAAACTATGGCTACACCTTC | CASSELGQGNYGYTF
NA | TRBJ2-3 | TRBD1 | TRBV28 | TGTGCCAGCAGCCGCAGACAGGGCCGGACGCAGTATTTT | CASSRRQGRTQYF
NA | TRBJ1-1 | NA | TRBV30 | TGTGCCTGGAGTAGAGAGGCCACTGAAGCTTTCTTT | CAWSREATEAFF